This TCR beta chain was found in a study of shared clonotypes between healthy human individuals. Whole-study results and caveats: Memory subsets generally showed smaller estimated richness than naive subsets did.

Concerning this clone: What it binds is unknown.

The CDR3 has 13 residues. V gave up 0 bases and J gave up 7 bases, with 10 bases separating them. From germline, CDR1 is SGHDT and CDR2 YYEEEE. Only in-frame clones appear in the TCRdb table, and some are missing; sequencing was by immunoSEQ multiplex PCR. Among around 2.3 million clones listed, around 95% were seen once. Sequencing was carried out using naive CD4+ T cells sorted from blood. Noted subset: CD45RA+ positively selected. This clonotype originated in a man aged 18-30 years in good health. The chain uses TRBV5-6 and TRBJ1-1, with unresolved D. CDR3 DNA sequence: TGTGCCAGCAGCTTGGGTCAGCGCTTTGAAGCTTTCTTT. Protein sequence: CASSLGQRFEAFF.